Listed below are T cell receptor beta chains from one sample, sequenced in a study of blood T cell repertoires in COVID-19. Profiling relied on immunoSEQ multiplex PCR, and the TCRdb table lists in-frame clones only, not all of them. The table has a few hundred thousand clones, around 85% seen once. What was sequenced was peripheral blood. The receptors were sampled from a human donor in a cohort sampled during active COVID-19. CDR3s include the opening cysteine and the closing phenylalanine or tryptophan. D genes are given only for firm matches. Expanded clones get a size class; other rows say once, few or many, or leave the size out.

j_call	d_call	clone_size	v_call	cdr3_aa	cdr3_nt
TRBJ1-2	TRBD1	-	TRBV6-1	CASSVKPPGQGTEGYTF	TGTGCCAGCAGTGTAAAACCTCCGGGACAGGGTACGGAGGGCTACACCTTC
TRBJ1-5	-	-	TRBV30	CAWRPDRTNQPQHF	TGTGCCTGGAGACCCGACAGGACTAATCAGCCCCAGCATTTT
TRBJ1-1	-	-	TRBV29-1	CSAGQNTEAFF	TGCAGCGCGGGACAGAACACTGAAGCTTTCTTT
TRBJ1-1	-	-	TRBV12-5	CASGPLTKGWNTEAFF	TGTGCTAGTGGTCCACTCACCAAGGGGTGGAACACTGAAGCTTTCTTT
TRBJ2-7	-	-	TRBV11-2	CASSLSEAVYEQYF	TGTGCCAGCAGCTTATCAGAAGCGGTCTACGAGCAGTACTTC
TRBJ2-7	TRBD1	-	TRBV5-1	CASSLDPGGSYEQYF	TGCGCCAGCAGCTTGGACCCAGGGGGCTCCTACGAGCAGTACTTC
TRBJ2-7	TRBD1	once	TRBV19	CASSITGGGIYEQYF	TGTGCCAGTAGTATCACAGGGGGCGGAATCTACGAGCAGTACTTC
TRBJ2-7	-	-	TRBV10-2	CASSENIAYEQYF	TGCGCCAGCAGTGAGAACATCGCCTACGAGCAGTACTTC
TRBJ1-2	-	-	TRBV6-5	CATHPGGLRNGYTF	TGTGCCACGCACCCCGGGGGGCTAAGGAATGGCTACACCTTC
TRBJ2-7	-	few	TRBV6-5	CASRQGRSYEQYF	TGTGCCAGCAGACAGGGTAGGTCCTACGAGCAGTACTTC
TRBJ2-1	TRBD2	-	TRBV5-1	CASRSSGDVYNEQFF	TGCGCCAGCAGGAGTAGCGGGGACGTCTACAATGAGCAGTTCTTC
TRBJ1-2	-	-	TRBV7-8	CASSLAGGTNYGYTF	TGTGCCAGCAGCTTAGCGGGGGGTACTAACTATGGCTACACCTTC
TRBJ2-7	TRBD2	-	TRBV2	CASILTGGSGFYEQYF	TGTGCCAGCATTCTAACGGGAGGGTCGGGATTTTACGAGCAGTACTTC
TRBJ1-3	-	-	TRBV7-9	CASSRPPRAEGNTIYF	TGTGCCAGCAGCAGACCCCCCAGGGCGGAAGGAAACACCATATATTTT
TRBJ1-1	-	-	TRBV6-5	CASSYYPGGRAQVFF	TGTGCCAGCAGTTACTACCCGGGGGGCCGGGCTCAAGTTTTCTTT
TRBJ1-2	-	-	TRBV13	CASSLQGYGYTF	TGTGCCAGCAGCTTACAGGGCTATGGCTACACCTTC
TRBJ2-3	TRBD2	-	TRBV5-1	CASSSGTSGGDTDTQYF	TGCGCCAGCAGCTCGGGGACTAGCGGGGGAGATACAGATACGCAGTATTTT
TRBJ1-6	-	-	TRBV28	CASHKGGGNSPLHF	TGTGCCAGCCACAAGGGGGGAGGGAATTCACCCCTCCACTTT
TRBJ1-6	TRBD1	-	TRBV5-5	CASSLGDREYNSPLHF	TGTGCCAGCAGCTTGGGGGACAGAGAGTATAATTCACCCCTCCACTTT
TRBJ2-3	TRBD1	-	TRBV30	CAWKGQGPDTQYF	TGTGCCTGGAAGGGACAGGGGCCAGATACGCAGTATTTT
TRBJ2-7	-	-	TRBV10-3	CAIQAGDSYEQYF	TGTGCCATCCAAGCGGGGGACAGCTACGAGCAGTACTTC
TRBJ2-1	-	-	TRBV4-2	CASSQDGQGINNEQFF	TGTGCCAGCAGCCAAGACGGTCAGGGAATAAACAATGAGCAGTTCTTC
TRBJ2-1	-	-	TRBV7-9	CASTTTRGAGDEQFF	TGTGCCAGCACCACTACCAGGGGTGCCGGCGATGAGCAGTTCTTC
TRBJ1-2	-	-	TRBV6-5	CASSYGTSKNYGYTF	TGTGCCAGCAGTTACGGGACTTCTAAGAACTATGGCTACACCTTC
TRBJ1-1	-	-	TRBV21-1	CASSKVFGNHRSTEAFF	TGTGCCAGCAGCAAAGTATTCGGGAATCATCGATCCACTGAAGCTTTCTTT
TRBJ1-1	TRBD1	-	TRBV6-5	CASSLGQGNTEAFF	TGTGCCAGCAGTTTGGGACAGGGGAACACTGAAGCTTTCTTT
TRBJ1-2	TRBD1	-	TRBV19	CASSIPGTGGNGYTF	TGTGCCAGTAGTATCCCAGGGACAGGGGGAAATGGCTACACCTTC
TRBJ2-7	-	once	TRBV9	CASSPGLIDRSYEQYF	TGTGCCAGCAGTCCTGGGTTAATTGACAGGTCCTACGAGCAGTACTTC
TRBJ2-7	TRBD1	few	TRBV6-5	CASSLQGQGNHEQYF	TGTGCCAGCAGCCTCCAGGGACAGGGGAATCACGAGCAGTACTTC
TRBJ1-1	-	-	TRBV7-8	CASSLRNTGNTEAFF	TGTGCCAGCAGCCTTAGGAATACGGGAAACACTGAAGCTTTCTTT
TRBJ2-5	TRBD1	-	TRBV29-1	CSTGTGQETQYF	TGCAGCACAGGGACAGGGCAAGAGACCCAGTACTTC
TRBJ1-6	-	-	TRBV25-1	CASSESGTMNSPLHF	TGTGCCAGCAGTGAGAGCGGGACAATGAATTCACCCCTCCACTTT
TRBJ2-1	-	-	TRBV19	CASSPVGNEQFF	TGTGCCAGTAGCCCTGTCGGGAATGAGCAGTTCTTC
TRBJ1-1	-	-	TRBV6-5	CASSYGQGFAFF	TGTGCCAGCAGTTACGGGCAGGGGTTCGCTTTCTTT
TRBJ2-2	-	-	TRBV9	CASSVGSAGTGELFF	TGTGCCAGCAGCGTAGGATCGGCGGGCACCGGGGAGCTGTTTTTT
TRBJ1-1	-	-	TRBV5-5	CASSFYDRQNTEAFF	TGTGCCAGCAGCTTTTACGACAGACAGAACACTGAAGCTTTCTTT
TRBJ2-7	TRBD1	once	TRBV11-2	CASSRYRGFVHEQYF	TGTGCCAGCAGCCGATACAGGGGGTTTGTGCACGAGCAGTACTTC
TRBJ1-4	-	-	TRBV19	CASTQTATNEKLFF	TGTGCCAGTACCCAGACTGCAACTAATGAAAAACTGTTTTTT
TRBJ2-7	-	-	TRBV6-5	CASSADRYSYEQYF	TGTGCCAGCAGCGCGGACAGATACTCCTACGAGCAGTACTTC
TRBJ1-1	TRBD1	-	TRBV29-1	CSVADRVNTEAFF	TGCAGCGTTGCCGACAGGGTGAACACTGAAGCTTTCTTT
TRBJ2-6	-	few	TRBV30	CAWSYGAPGANVLTF	TGTGCCTGGAGTTATGGGGCACCTGGGGCCAACGTCCTGACTTTC
TRBJ1-5	TRBD1	-	TRBV24-1	CATSDLTGGVDQPQHF	TGTGCCACCAGTGACCTTACAGGGGGCGTCGATCAGCCCCAGCATTTT
TRBJ2-3	TRBD2	-	TRBV7-8	CASSPRLAGFSTDTQYF	TGTGCCAGCAGCCCTCGACTAGCGGGCTTTAGCACAGATACGCAGTATTTT
TRBJ1-1	TRBD1	-	TRBV10-1	CASQNRGGTEAFF	TGCGCCAGCCAAAACAGGGGAGGCACTGAAGCTTTCTTT
TRBJ1-5	-	-	TRBV6-2/TRBV6-3	CASSLTGYSNQPQHF	TGTGCCAGCAGTTTAACAGGTTATAGCAATCAGCCCCAGCATTTT
TRBJ1-2	-	-	TRBV4-1	CASSLREQNYGYTF	TGCGCCAGCAGCCTGCGGGAACAGAACTATGGCTACACCTTC
TRBJ1-1	-	-	TRBV5-8	CASSLEGGEAFF	TGTGCCAGCAGCTTGGAGGGAGGTGAAGCTTTCTTT
TRBJ1-5	-	-	TRBV12-3/TRBV12-4	CASSSHNQPQHF	TGTGCCAGCAGTTCCCACAATCAGCCCCAGCATTTT
TRBJ1-6	-	-	TRBV5-6	CASSLWHRNSPLHF	TGTGCCAGCAGCTTGTGGCACCGTAATTCACCCCTCCACTTT
TRBJ2-3	TRBD2	-	TRBV6-5	CASNQRGMGDTQYF	TGTGCCAGCAATCAGCGGGGGATGGGAGATACGCAGTATTTT
TRBJ2-1	TRBD2	once	TRBV19	CASCLAGGNEQFF	TGTGCCAGTTGCCTAGCGGGGGGGAATGAGCAGTTCTTC
TRBJ1-5	-	-	TRBV6-6	CASSSNQPQHF	TGTGCCAGCAGTTCAAATCAGCCCCAGCATTTT
TRBJ2-7	TRBD1	-	TRBV11-1	CASSLDRGARTYEQYF	TGTGCCAGCAGCCTCGACAGGGGAGCGAGAACCTACGAGCAGTACTTC
TRBJ1-2	-	-	TRBV4-2	CASSQARFNYGYTF	TGTGCCAGCAGCCAAGCGAGATTTAACTATGGCTACACCTTC
TRBJ2-2	-	-	TRBV12-5	CASGFSGVTGELFF	TGTGCTAGTGGTTTTTCAGGGGTCACCGGGGAGCTGTTTTTT
TRBJ2-2	-	-	TRBV3-1/TRBV3-2	CASSPVASDTGELFF	TGTGCCAGCAGCCCGGTTGCTAGCGACACCGGGGAGCTGTTTTTT
TRBJ1-5	TRBD1	-	TRBV7-9	CASSSTGGQPQHF	TGTGCCAGCAGCTCCACAGGGGGTCAGCCCCAGCATTTT